Sequencing of this T cell receptor beta chain was carried out in a study of blood T cell repertoires in COVID-19. Study information: From the United States, Italy and Spain came samples of acute and convalescent COVID-19. PBMCs, B-cell-depleted T cells, or T cells provided the cDNA or gDNA that made up the material.

Trimming pared 6 bases from V and 3 bases from J, leaving 11 bases between. CDR3 size: 13 residues. Original analysis: Cell counts per sample came from amplifying reference gene primers. Generated by immunoSEQ multiplex PCR, the TCRdb table keeps only in-frame clones and is missing some. That table furnishes V, J and clone size, whereas the DNA furnished D and trimming. The table has under 200,000 clones, 75% to 95% seen once. The TCR originated in a man aged 45-60 years with acute or convalescent COVID-19. Sequencing used peripheral blood. The rearrangement joins TRBV12-3 or TRBV12-4 to TRBJ1-2; possible D gene TRBD1, 5 bases. This chain's CDR3 is CASSLTAYYGYTF. DNA for the CDR3: TGTGCCAGCAGCCTGACAGCCTACTATGGCTACACCTTC.